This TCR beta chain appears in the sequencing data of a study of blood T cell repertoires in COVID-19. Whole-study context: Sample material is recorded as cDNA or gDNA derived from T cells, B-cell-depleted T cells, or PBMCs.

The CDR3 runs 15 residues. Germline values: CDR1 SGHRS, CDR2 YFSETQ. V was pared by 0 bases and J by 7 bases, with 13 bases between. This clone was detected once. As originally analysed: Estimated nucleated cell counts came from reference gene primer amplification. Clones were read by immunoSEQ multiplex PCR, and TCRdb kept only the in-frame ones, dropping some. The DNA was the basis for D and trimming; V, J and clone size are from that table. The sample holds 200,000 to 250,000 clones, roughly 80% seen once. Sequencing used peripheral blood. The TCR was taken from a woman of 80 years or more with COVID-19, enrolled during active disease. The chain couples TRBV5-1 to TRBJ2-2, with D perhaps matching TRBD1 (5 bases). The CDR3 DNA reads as TGCGCCAGCAGCTTGGGACAGTTAACATACGGGGAGCTGTTTTTT. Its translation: CASSLGQLTYGELFF.